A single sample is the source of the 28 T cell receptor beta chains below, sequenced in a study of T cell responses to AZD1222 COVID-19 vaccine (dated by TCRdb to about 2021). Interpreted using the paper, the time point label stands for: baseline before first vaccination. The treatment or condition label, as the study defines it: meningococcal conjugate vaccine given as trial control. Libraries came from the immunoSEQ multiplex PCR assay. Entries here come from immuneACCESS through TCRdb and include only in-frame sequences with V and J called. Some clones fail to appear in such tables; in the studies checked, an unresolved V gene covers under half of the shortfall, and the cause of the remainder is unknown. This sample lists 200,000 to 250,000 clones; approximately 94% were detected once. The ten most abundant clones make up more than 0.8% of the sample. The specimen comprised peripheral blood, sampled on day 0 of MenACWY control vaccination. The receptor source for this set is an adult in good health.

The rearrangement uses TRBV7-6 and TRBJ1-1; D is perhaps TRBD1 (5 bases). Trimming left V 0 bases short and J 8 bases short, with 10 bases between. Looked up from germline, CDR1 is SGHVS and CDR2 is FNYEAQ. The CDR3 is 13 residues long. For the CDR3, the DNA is TGTGCCAGCAGCTTAGCGGAAGGGACCGAAGCTTTCTTT. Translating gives CASSLAEGTEAFF.

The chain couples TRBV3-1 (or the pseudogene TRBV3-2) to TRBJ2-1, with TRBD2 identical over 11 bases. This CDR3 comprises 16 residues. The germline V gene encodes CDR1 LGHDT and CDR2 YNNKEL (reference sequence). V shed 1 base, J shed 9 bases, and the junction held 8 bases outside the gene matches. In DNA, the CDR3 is TGTGCCAGCAGCCAAGGCGAGACTAGCGGGGCGGGTGAGCAGTTCTTC. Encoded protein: CASSQGETSGAGEQFF.

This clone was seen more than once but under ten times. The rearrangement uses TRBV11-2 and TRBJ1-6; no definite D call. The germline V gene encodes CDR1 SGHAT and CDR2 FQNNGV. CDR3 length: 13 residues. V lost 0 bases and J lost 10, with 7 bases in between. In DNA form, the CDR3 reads TGTGCCAGCAGCTTAGATCCAGGCTCACCCCTCCACTTT. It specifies CASSLDPGSPLHF.

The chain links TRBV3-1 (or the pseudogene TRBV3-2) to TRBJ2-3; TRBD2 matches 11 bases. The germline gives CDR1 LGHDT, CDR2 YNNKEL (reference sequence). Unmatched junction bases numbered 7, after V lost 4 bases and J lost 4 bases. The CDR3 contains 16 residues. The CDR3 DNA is TGTGCCAGCAGCCTCCATAGCGGGGGGGCCGCAGATACGCAGTATTTT. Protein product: CASSLHSGGAADTQYF.

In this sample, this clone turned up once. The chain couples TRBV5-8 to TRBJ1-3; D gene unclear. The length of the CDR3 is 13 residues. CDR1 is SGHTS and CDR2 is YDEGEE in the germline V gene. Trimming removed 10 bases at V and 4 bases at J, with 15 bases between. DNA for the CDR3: TGTGCCGACCGTGGGATTTCCGGAAACACCATATATTTT. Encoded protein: CADRGISGNTIYF. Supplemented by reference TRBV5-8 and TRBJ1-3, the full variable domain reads EAGVTQSPTHLIKTRGQQATLRCSPISGHTSVYWYQQALGLGLQFLLWYDEGEERNRGNFPPRFSGRQFPNYSSELNVNALELEDSALYLCADRGISGNTIYFGEGSWLTVV.

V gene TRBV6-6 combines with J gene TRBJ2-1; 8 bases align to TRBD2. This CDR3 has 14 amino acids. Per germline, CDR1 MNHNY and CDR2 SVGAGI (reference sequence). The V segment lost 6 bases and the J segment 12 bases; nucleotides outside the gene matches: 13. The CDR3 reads CASSPLTSAVTQFF. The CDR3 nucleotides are TGTGCCAGCAGCCCCCTGACTAGCGCGGTAACGCAGTTCTTC.

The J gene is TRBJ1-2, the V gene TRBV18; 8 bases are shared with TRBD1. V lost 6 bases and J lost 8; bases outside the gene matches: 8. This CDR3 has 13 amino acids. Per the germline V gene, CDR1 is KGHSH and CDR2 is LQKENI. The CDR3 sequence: CASSSDRDMGYTF. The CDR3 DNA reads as TGTGCCAGCTCGTCGGACAGGGATATGGGCTACACCTTC. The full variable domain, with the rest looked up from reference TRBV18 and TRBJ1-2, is NAGVMQNPRHLVRRRGQEARLRCSPMKGHSHVYWYRQLPEEGLKFMVYLQKENIIDESGMPKERFSAEFPKEGPSILRIQQVVRGDSAAYFCASSSDRDMGYTFGSGTRLTVV.

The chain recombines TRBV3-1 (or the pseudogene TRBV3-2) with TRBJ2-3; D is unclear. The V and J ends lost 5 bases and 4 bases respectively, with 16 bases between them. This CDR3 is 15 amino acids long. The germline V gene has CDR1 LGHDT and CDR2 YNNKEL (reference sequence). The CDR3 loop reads CASSKLRWAPDTQYF. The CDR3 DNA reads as TGTGCCAGCAGCAAGTTGAGATGGGCCCCAGATACGCAGTATTTT.

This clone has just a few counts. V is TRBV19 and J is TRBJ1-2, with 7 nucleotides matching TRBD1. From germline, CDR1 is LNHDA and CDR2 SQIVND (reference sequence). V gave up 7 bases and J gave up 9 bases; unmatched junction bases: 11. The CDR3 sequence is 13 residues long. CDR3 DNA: TGTGCCAGTAATTACGGGACAGTTGAGAGCTACACCTTC. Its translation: CASNYGTVESYTF.

The CDR3 DNA reads as TGTGCCAGCAGGGACGGGGTTTCACCCCTCCACTTT. It encodes CASRDGVSPLHF. The chain carries TRBV28 and TRBJ1-6; D gene ambiguous. The CDR3 has 12 residues. CDR1 MDHEN and CDR2 SYDVKM come from the germline V gene. V was clipped by 6 bases and J by 9 bases, with 9 bases between them.

In DNA, the CDR3 is TGTGCCAGTAGTAGTACAGGGGTACCAATTCTAAAGCAGTTCTTC. Its protein product is CASSSTGVPILKQFF. The V gene is TRBV19, the J gene TRBJ2-1; 7 nucleotides align to TRBD1. Trimming at V came to 4 bases and at J to 11 bases, leaving 14 bases not matched to a gene. CDR1 LNHDA and CDR2 SQIVND come from the germline V gene (reference sequence). The CDR3 has 15 amino acids.

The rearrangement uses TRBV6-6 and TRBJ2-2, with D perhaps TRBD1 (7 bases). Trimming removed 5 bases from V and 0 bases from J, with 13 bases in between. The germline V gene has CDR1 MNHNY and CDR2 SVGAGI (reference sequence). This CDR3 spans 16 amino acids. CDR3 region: CASSAGGQTNTGELFF. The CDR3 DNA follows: TGTGCCAGCAGTGCCGGGGGACAGACGAACACCGGGGAGCTGTTTTTT.

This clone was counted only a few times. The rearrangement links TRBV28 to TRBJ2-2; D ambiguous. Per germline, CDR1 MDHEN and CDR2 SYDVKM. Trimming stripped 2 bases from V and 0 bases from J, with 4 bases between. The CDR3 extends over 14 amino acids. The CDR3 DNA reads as TGTGCCAGCAGTTTAAGTTCGAACACCGGGGAGCTGTTTTTT. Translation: CASSLSSNTGELFF.

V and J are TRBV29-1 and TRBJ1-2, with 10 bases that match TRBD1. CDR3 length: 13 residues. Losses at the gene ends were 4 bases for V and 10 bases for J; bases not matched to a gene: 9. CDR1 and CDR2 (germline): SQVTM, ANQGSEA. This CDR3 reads CSVGSGTGADYTF. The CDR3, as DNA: TGCAGCGTTGGATCTGGGACAGGGGCCGACTACACCTTC.

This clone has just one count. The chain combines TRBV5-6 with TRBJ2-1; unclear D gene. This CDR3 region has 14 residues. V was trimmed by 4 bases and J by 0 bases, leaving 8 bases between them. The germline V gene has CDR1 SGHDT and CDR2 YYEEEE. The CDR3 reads CASSSGSSYNEQFF. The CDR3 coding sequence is TGTGCCAGCAGCAGTGGCAGCTCCTACAATGAGCAGTTCTTC.

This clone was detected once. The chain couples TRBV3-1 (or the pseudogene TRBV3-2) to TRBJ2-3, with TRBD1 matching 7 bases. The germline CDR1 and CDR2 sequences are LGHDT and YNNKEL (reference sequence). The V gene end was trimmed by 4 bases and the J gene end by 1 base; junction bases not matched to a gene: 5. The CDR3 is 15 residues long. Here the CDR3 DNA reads TGTGCCAGCAGCCGAGGGGGCTTGGGCACAGATACGCAGTATTTT. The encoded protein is CASSRGGLGTDTQYF.

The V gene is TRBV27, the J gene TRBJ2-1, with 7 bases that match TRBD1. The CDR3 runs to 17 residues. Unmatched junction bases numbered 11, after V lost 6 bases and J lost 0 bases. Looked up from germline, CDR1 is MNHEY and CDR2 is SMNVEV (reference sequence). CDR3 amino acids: CASSSALGGPSYNEQFF. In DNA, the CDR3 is TGTGCCAGCAGCTCCGCTTTAGGGGGCCCCTCCTACAATGAGCAGTTCTTC.

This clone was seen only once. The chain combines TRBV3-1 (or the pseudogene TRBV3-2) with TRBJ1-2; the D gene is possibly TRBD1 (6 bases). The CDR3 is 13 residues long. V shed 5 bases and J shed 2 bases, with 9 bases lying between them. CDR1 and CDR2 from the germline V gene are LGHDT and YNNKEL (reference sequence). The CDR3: CASSSQGNYGYTF. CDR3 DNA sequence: TGTGCCAGCAGCTCCCAGGGGAACTATGGCTACACCTTC.

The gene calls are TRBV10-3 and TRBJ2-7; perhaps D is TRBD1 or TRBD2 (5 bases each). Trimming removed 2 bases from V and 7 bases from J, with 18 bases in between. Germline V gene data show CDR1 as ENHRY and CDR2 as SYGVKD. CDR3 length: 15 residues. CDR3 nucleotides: TGTGCCATCAGTGAGGCCCCCGACAGTTCGGGAGAGCAGTACTTC. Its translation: CAISEAPDSSGEQYF.

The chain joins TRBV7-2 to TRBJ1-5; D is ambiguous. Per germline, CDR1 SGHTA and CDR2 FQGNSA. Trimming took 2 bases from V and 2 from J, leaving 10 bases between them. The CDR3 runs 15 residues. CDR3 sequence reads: CASSLLRAGNQPQHF. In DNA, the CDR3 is TGTGCCAGCAGCTTATTGAGAGCAGGCAATCAGCCCCAGCATTTT.

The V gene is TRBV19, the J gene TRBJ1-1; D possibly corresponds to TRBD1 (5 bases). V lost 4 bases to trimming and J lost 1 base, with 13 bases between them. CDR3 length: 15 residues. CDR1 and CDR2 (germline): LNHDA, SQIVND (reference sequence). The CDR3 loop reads CASSTLLTANTEAFF. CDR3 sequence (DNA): TGTGCCAGTAGTACCCTTTTGACAGCGAACACTGAAGCTTTCTTT.

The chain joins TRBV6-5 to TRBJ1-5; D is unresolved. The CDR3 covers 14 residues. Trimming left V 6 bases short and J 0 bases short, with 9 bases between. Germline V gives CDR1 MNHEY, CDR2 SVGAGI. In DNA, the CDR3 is TGTGCCAGCAGCTCAAGCAATAGCAATCAGCCCCAGCATTTT. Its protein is CASSSSNSNQPQHF.

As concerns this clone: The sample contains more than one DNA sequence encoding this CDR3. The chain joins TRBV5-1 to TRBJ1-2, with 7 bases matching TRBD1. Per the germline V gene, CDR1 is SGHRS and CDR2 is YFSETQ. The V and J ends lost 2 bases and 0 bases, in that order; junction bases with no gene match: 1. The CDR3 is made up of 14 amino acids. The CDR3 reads CASSLGTANYGYTF. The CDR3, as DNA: TGCGCCAGCAGCTTAGGGACAGCTAACTATGGCTACACCTTC. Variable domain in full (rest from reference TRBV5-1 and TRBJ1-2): KAGVTQTPRYLIKTRGQQVTLSCSPISGHRSVSWYQQTPGQGLQFLFEYFSETQRNKGNFPGRFSGRQFSNSRSEMNVSTLELGDSALYLCASSLGTANYGYTFGSGTRLTVV.

The CDR3: CASSLASMGSSYNEQFF. For the CDR3, the DNA is TGCGCCAGCAGCTTGGCCTCCATGGGGAGCTCCTACAATGAGCAGTTCTTC. V and J are TRBV5-1 and TRBJ2-1, with D possibly being TRBD2 (5 bases). The CDR3 is 17 residues long. V was pared by 0 bases and J by 0 bases, with 13 bases between. Germline values: CDR1 SGHRS, CDR2 YFSETQ.

This CDR3 reads CASRDPGRADTQYF. Here the CDR3 DNA reads TGCGCCAGCAGAGATCCGGGGAGGGCAGATACGCAGTATTTT. This rearrangement joins TRBV10-2 to TRBJ2-3; 7 bases fit TRBD2. Germline CDR1 reads WSHSY; CDR2 reads SAAADI. CDR3 length: 14 residues. Trimming at V came to 6 bases and at J to 4 bases, leaving 7 bases not matched to a gene.

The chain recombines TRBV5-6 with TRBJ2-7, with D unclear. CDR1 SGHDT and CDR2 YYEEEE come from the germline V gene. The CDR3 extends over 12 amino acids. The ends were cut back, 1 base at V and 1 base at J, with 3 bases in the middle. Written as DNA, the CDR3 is TGTGCCAGCAGCTTGACGTCCTACGAGCAGTACTTC. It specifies CASSLTSYEQYF.

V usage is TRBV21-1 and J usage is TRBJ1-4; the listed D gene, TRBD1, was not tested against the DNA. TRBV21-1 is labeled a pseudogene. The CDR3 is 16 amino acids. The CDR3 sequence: CASSKQVGRGDEKLFF. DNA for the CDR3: TGTGCCAGCAGCAAACAGGTGGGCAGGGGGGATGAAAAACTGTTTTTT.

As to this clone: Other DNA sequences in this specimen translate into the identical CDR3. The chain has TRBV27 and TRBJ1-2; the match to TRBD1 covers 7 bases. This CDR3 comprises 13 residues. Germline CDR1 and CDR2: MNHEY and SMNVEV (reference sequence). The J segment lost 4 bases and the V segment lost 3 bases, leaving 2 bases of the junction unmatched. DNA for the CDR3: TGTGCCAGCAGTTTCTCAGGGGGCTATGGCTACACCTTC. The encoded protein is CASSFSGGYGYTF.